The 9 T cell receptor beta chains below were found in one sample sequenced in a study of regulatory T cells in long-lasting Graves disease. Library construction for TCR beta used iRepertoire HTBI primers and Arm-PCR of CDR3 regions. TCRdb ran MiXCR on the multiplex PCR reads and lists one entry per CDR3 protein. The sample lists 450,000 to 600,000 distinct CDR3 sequences; approximately 13% were seen once. Time point defined: newly diagnosed GD, antithyroid drugs for less than 3 months. Following extraction of RNA from PBMCs, that RNA was used to make the TCR library. This sample also appeared in a second study, on T cells in Graves' hyperthyroidism and ophthalmopathy.

The material was peripheral blood mononuclear cells (PBMCs), obtained at new diagnosis, from a patient treated with antithyroid drugs. Receptor source: a man aged 25-45 years with Graves disease.

This clonotype showed up just a few times. The chain is built from TRBV5-8 and TRBJ1-2, with D possibly matching TRBD1 (5 bases). The germline V gene has CDR1 SGHTS and CDR2 YDEGEE. The V end was cut by 5 bases, the J end by 6 bases, with 14 bases between. The length of the CDR3 is 13 residues. CDR3 nucleotide sequence: TGTGCCAGCAGTTGGGGCCTCGCAAATGGCTACACCTTC. Translation: CASSWGLANGYTF.

The chain has TRBV24-1 and TRBJ1-2; D unclear. CDR3 length: 18 residues. Germline CDR1 reads KGHDR; CDR2 reads SFDVKD. V lost 0 bases, J lost 8 bases, and 24 bases lay in between. Here the CDR3 DNA reads TGTGCCACCAGTGATTTGGCGGATCGACCTGTAGGGAGCCGCGGCTACACCTTC. Translated, it gives CATSDLADRPVGSRGYTF.

This clonotype was counted only a few times. The chain joins TRBV7-9 to TRBJ2-3; D gene ambiguous. In germline, CDR1 is SEHNR, CDR2 FQNEAQ (reference sequence). This CDR3 is 17 amino acids long. Trimming took 5 bases from V and 8 from J, leaving 26 bases between them. CDR3 sequence reads: CASSPPRFARIEVTQYF. CDR3 nucleotide sequence: TGTGCCAGCAGCCCACCCCGGTTTGCGCGCATCGAGGTTACGCAGTATTTT.

The V gene is TRBV11-2, the J gene TRBJ1-6, with D perhaps TRBD1 (6 bases). The CDR3 has 17 amino acids. Per the germline V gene, CDR1 is SGHAT and CDR2 is FQNNGV. V gave up 0 bases and J gave up 4 bases, with 13 bases separating them. CDR3 in DNA: TGTGCCAGCAGCTTAGAGTGGGGGCAGACATATAATTCACCCCTCCACTTT. The encoded protein is CASSLEWGQTYNSPLHF.

V usage is TRBV10-3 and J usage is TRBJ2-3, with TRBD2 matching over 8 bases. CDR3 length equals 15 residues. V trimming: 3 bases; J trimming: 1 base; junction bases outside the gene matches: 3. Germline V gives CDR1 ENHRY, CDR2 SYGVKD. The CDR3, as DNA: TGTGCCATCAGTGATCGGCGGGAGGGCACAGATACGCAGTATTTT. Protein sequence: CAISDRREGTDTQYF.

The table lists this clonotype with a few counts. J is TRBJ2-5 and V is TRBV12-3 or TRBV12-4; TRBD2 aligns across 14 bases. The V segment lost 5 bases and the J segment 5 bases; nucleotides outside the gene matches: 10. The CDR3 extends over 17 amino acids. CDR3 in amino acids: CASSGGTSGRWAETQYF. The CDR3 DNA reads TGTGCCAGCAGTGGAGGGACTAGCGGGAGATGGGCGGAGACCCAGTACTTC.

This rearrangement joins TRBV9 to TRBJ2-3; 7 nucleotides line up with TRBD2. The V and J ends lost 3 bases and 2 bases, in that order; junction bases with no gene match: 12. Germline V gives CDR1 SGDLS, CDR2 YYNGEE. CDR3 length equals 17 residues. As DNA, the CDR3 is TGTGCCAGCAGCGGGAACTGGGACTATTCCCCCACAGATACGCAGTATTTT. Its translation: CASSGNWDYSPTDTQYF.

This chain joins TRBV3-1 and TRBJ1-2; no reliable D call. Germline V gene sequence: CDR1 LGHDT, CDR2 YNNKEL (reference sequence). Between the trimmed V and J ends, which lost 2 bases and 6 bases, there was a span of 16 bases. This CDR3 has 15 residues. CDR3 DNA: TGTGCCAGCAGCCAATTCACCGGGCCCGGGGATGGCTACACCTTC. Amino acids: CASSQFTGPGDGYTF.

This clonotype was observed a handful of times. The chain combines TRBV5-1 with TRBJ2-1; D call uncertain. The V end was cut by 4 bases, the J end by 7 bases, with 9 bases between. This CDR3 contains 12 residues. CDR1 is SGHRS, CDR2 YFSETQ, per germline. CDR3 coding DNA: TGCGCCAGCAGCGTGACCAGAAATGAGCAGTTCTTC. Protein sequence: CASSVTRNEQFF.